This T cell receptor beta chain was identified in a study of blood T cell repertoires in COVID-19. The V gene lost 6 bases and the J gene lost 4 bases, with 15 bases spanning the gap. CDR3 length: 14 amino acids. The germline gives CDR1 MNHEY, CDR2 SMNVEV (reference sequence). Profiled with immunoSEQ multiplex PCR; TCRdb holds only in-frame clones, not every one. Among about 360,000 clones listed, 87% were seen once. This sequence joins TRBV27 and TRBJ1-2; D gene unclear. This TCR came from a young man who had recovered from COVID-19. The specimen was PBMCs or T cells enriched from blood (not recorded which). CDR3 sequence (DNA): TGTGCCAGCAGCCCGAGTTCCGGTGGCTATGGCTACACCTTC. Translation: CASSPSSGGYGYTF.